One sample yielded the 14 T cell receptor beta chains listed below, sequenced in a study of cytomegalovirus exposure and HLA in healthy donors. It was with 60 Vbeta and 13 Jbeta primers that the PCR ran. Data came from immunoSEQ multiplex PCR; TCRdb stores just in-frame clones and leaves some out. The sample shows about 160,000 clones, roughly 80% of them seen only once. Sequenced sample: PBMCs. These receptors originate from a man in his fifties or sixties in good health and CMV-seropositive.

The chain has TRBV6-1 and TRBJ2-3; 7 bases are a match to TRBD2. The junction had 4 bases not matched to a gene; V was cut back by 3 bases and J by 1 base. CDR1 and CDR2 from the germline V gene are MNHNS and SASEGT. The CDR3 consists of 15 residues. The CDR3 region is CASSDGAGGTDTQYF. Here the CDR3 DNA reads TGTGCCAGCAGTGACGGCGCGGGGGGCACAGATACGCAGTATTTT.

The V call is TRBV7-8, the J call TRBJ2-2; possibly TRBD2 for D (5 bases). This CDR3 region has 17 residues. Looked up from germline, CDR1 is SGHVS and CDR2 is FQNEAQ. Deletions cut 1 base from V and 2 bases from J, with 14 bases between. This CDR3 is CASSLVGAGGNTGELFF. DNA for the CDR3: TGTGCCAGCAGCTTAGTAGGCGCAGGAGGTAACACCGGGGAGCTGTTTTTT.

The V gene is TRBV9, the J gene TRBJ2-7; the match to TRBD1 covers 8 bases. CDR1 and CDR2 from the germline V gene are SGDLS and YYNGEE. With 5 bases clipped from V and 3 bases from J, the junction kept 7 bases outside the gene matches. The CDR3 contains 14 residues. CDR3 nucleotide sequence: TGTGCCAGCAGTATTGGACAGGGAATCTACGAGCAGTACTTC. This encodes CASSIGQGIYEQYF.

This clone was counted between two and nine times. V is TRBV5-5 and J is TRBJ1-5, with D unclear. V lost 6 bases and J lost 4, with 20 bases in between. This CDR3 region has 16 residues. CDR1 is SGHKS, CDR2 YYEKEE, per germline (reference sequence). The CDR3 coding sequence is TGTGCCAGCATGCAATTCGGGGTATCATGGAATCAGCCCCAGCATTTT. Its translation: CASMQFGVSWNQPQHF.

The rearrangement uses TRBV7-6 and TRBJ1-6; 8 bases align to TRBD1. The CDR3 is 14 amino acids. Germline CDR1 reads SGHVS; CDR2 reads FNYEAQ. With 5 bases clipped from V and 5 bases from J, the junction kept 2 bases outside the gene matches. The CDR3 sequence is CASSRTGNNSPLHF. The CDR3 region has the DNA TGTGCCAGCAGCCGGACAGGGAATAATTCACCCCTCCACTTT.

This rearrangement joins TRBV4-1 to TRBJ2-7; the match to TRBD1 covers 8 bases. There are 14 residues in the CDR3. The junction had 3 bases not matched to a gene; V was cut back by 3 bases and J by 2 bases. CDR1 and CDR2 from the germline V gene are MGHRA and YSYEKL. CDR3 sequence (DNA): TGCGCCAGCAGCCAGGGGACAGGACCCTACGAGCAGTACTTC. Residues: CASSQGTGPYEQYF.

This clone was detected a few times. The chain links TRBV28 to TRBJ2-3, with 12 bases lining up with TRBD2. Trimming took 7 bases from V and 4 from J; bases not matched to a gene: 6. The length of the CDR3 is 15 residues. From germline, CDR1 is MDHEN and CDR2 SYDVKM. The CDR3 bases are TGTGCCAGCATACCTAGCGGGGGGGCCCCAGATACGCAGTATTTT. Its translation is CASIPSGGAPDTQYF. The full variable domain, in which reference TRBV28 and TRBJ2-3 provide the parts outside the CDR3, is DVKVTQSSRYLVKRTGEKVFLECVQDMDHENMFWYRQDPGLGLRLIYFSYDVKMKEKGDIPEGYSVSREKKERFSLILESASTNQTSMYLCASIPSGGAPDTQYFGPGTRLTVL.

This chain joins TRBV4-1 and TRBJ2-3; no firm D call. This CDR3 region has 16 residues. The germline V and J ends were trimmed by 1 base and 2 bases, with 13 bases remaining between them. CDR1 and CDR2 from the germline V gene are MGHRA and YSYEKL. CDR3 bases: TGCGCCAGCAGCCAAGGGTATTTTGACACCACAGATACGCAGTATTTT. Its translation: CASSQGYFDTTDTQYF.

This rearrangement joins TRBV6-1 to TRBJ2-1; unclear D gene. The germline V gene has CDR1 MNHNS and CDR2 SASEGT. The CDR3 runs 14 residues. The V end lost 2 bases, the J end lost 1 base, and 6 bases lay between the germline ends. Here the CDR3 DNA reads TGTGCCAGCAGTGAATCCGGGTCCTACAATGAGCAGTTCTTC. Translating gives CASSESGSYNEQFF.

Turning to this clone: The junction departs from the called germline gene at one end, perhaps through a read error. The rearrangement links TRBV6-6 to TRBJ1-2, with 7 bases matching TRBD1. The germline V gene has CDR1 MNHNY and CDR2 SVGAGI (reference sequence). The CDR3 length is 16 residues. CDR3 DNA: TGTGCCAGCAGCTACTTCCTCTCGACAGGGTCTTATGGCTACACCTTC. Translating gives CASSYFLSTGSYGYTF.

In DNA form, the CDR3 reads TGTGCCAGCAGCCCAAAGGGGGCGCTTGGCTACACCTTC. Translated, it gives CASSPKGALGYTF. This chain joins TRBV6-1 and TRBJ1-2; TRBD1 aligns across 7 bases. V shed 6 bases and J 7 bases; nucleotides not matched to a gene: 8. This CDR3 contains 13 residues. Germline values: CDR1 MNHNS, CDR2 SASEGT.

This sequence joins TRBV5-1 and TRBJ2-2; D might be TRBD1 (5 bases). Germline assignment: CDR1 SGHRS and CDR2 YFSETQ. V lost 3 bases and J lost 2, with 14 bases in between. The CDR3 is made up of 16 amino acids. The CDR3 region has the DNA TGCGCCAGCAGCTCCGCCCTGACAGAAAACACCGGGGAGCTGTTTTTT. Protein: CASSSALTENTGELFF. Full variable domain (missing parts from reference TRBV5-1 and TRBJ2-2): KAGVTQTPRYLIKTRGQQVTLSCSPISGHRSVSWYQQTPGQGLQFLFEYFSETQRNKGNFPGRFSGRQFSNSRSEMNVSTLELGDSALYLCASSSALTENTGELFFGEGSRLTVL.

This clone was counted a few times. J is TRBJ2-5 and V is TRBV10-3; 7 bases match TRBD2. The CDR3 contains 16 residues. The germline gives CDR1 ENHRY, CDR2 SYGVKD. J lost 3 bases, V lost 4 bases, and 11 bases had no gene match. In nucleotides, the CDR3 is TGTGCCATCAGTGGGGGGGAGGGGCGGGGGAAAGAGACCCAGTACTTC. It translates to CAISGGEGRGKETQYF.

The CDR3 DNA follows: TGTGCCAGCAGCGTAGCCGGGACAGGGAGGACCTACGAGCAGTACTTC. It is translated as CASSVAGTGRTYEQYF. This rearrangement joins TRBV9 to TRBJ2-7, with 9 bases lining up with TRBD1. Germline assignment: CDR1 SGDLS and CDR2 YYNGEE. V shed 0 bases, J shed 2 bases, and the junction held 6 bases outside the gene matches. The CDR3 length is 16 residues.